This entry features one T cell receptor beta chain sequence. The CDR3 runs to 19 residues. V shed 1 base and J 0 bases; nucleotides not matched to a gene: 15. Germline loops: CDR1 MGHRA, CDR2 YSYEKL. Original processing methods: How many nucleated cells were present was estimated from reference gene primer amplification. The table came from immunoSEQ multiplex PCR; TCRdb's copy has only in-frame clones and leaves some out. V, J and clone size are taken as reported in that table, and D and trimming were inferred from the DNA itself. Among some 100,000 clones listed, roughly 86% were seen once. This sample was included in a study of blood T cell repertoires in COVID-19. About the research overall: Researchers got acute and convalescent COVID-19 samples from the United States, Italy and Spain. From T cells, B-cell-depleted T cells, or PBMCs came the material, which was cDNA or gDNA.

The chain uses TRBV4-1 and TRBJ2-7; 7 positions agree with TRBD2. Sequenced material: peripheral blood. The clonotype was recovered from a man aged 50-60 years with acute or convalescent COVID-19. CDR3 in amino acids: CASSQGHRLATLSSYEQYF. The CDR3, as DNA: TGCGCCAGCAGCCAAGGCCATCGACTAGCCACACTGAGCTCCTACGAGCAGTACTTC.